This section outlines one T cell receptor beta chain sequence together with its context. Its antigen specificity is not known. These data come from a study of monozygotic twins with inflammatory bowel disease (dated by TCRdb to about 2019). Background for the entire study: The complete study included roughly 30 monozygotic twin pairs: 19 IBD-discordant Danish pairs and nine German pairs, of which four were IBD-concordant and five were IBD-discordant. The search for disease-associated traits relied mainly on comparing, within discordant pairs, IBD patients with their genetically identical healthy co-twins. Each individual had, on average, about 151 000 unique TCRalpha sequences and 181 000 unique TCRbeta sequences available for analysis.

From each donor, an approximately 2.4 ml peripheral blood sample was drawn into PAXgene tubes and stored at -80 degrees C. Without any T cell sorting, total RNA was extracted from whole blood using the PAXgene blood miRNA kit on an automated QIAcube. Peripheral blood from monozygotic twin pairs, either concordant or discordant for inflammatory bowel disease, underwent deep TCRalpha and TCRbeta repertoire profiling that used unique molecular barcoding. Smoking habits were recorded for all twin pairs, with individuals classified as current, former or never smokers. The CDR3, from cysteine to phenylalanine, totals 16 residues. No DNA accompanies this entry. What the authors observed across the whole study: Compared with healthy twins, IBD patients shared fewer clonotypes with other individuals, and the difference was most pronounced in patients with signs of disease activity. TCRbeta repertoire diversity, by inverse Simpson index, was decreased in IBD patients compared with their healthy co-twins. Repertoire similarity did not differ between concordant and discordant twins, possibly due to limited statistical power. No single strong signal or clonotype linked to IBD turned up in the results, so the idea that one exists was not supported. Because patients were on differing immunosuppressive treatments, the repertoires may have picked up extra background noise and inter-individual variability. Distinction between different T cell subtypes could not be achieved in the analysis.

Preparation of the library involved 5' RACE. Each TCR library was prepared from about 4,000 ng of total RNA. For each sample, cDNA synthesis with SMARTScribe reverse transcriptase was split into eight separate reactions. During cDNA synthesis, template switching was used to introduce unique molecular identifiers that contained a 6-nucleotide sample barcode. TCRalpha and TCRbeta cDNA was amplified by two nested PCRs of approximately 16 and 10 cycles, with bead purification after each PCR. Before amplification, the cDNA was treated with uracil DNA-glycosylase and purified using the QIAquick PCR purification kit. The second PCR was the step at which Illumina TruSeq-compatible adapters and sample-specific barcodes were added. Library quality and concentration were checked on TapeStation and Qubit, and libraries were pooled at roughly 5.1 ng each. The pooled libraries were sequenced with 2 x 100 bp reads and custom sequencing primers on an Illumina HiSeq2500 single-index Rapid Run. As for how the authors treated the data: MiGEC version 1.2.6 was used for UMI-based consensus assembly, which corrected PCR and sequencing errors. MiXCR version 2.1.1 was used to carry out V(D)J alignment, clonotype assembly and CDR3 extraction. To normalise gene usage, clonotype sharing and MAIT/NKT TCR abundance, the top 1000, 10 000 and 20 000 clonotypes in each sample were analysed. Diversity was computed as the inverse Simpson index with the vegan R package after downsampling to 27 000 UMIs. Statistical testing used paired Mann-Whitney U tests on the discordant twin pairs and applied Benjamini-Hochberg correction for multiple testing. Each CDR3 protein sequence appears as one entry after TCRdb reprocessed the reads, and no DNA is included. TCRdb, not the authors, supplied the V and J calls. This sample's listing comprises some 90,000 distinct CDR3 sequences. The ten largest clones capture 7.4% of the sample.

This TCR came from a human donor with ulcerative colitis or Crohn's disease, or a healthy co-twin of an affected twin (not recorded which). Rearrangement joined TRBV12-3 or TRBV12-4 to TRBJ1-6; the D call from TCRdb, TRBD1, cannot be confirmed without DNA. The sequenced sample was blood. Here the CDR3 is given as CASSPSGGSYNSPLHF.